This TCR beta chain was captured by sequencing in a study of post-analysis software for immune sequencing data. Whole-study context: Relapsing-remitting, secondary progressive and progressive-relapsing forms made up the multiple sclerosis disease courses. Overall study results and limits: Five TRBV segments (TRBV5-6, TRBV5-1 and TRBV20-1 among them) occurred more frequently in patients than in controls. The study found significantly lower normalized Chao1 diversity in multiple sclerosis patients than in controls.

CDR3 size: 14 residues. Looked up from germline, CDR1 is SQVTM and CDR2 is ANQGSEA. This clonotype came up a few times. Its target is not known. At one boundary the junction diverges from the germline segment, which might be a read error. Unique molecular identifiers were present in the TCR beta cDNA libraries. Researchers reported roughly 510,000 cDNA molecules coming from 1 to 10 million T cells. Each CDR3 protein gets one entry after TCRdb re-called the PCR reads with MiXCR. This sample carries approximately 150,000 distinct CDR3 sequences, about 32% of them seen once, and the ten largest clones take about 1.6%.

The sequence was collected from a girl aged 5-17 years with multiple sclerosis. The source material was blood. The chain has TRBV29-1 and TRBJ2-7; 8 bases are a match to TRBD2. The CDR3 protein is CSIEDWASGWEQYF. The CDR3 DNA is TGCAGCATTGAAGATTGGGCTAGCGGGTGGGAGCAGTACTTC.